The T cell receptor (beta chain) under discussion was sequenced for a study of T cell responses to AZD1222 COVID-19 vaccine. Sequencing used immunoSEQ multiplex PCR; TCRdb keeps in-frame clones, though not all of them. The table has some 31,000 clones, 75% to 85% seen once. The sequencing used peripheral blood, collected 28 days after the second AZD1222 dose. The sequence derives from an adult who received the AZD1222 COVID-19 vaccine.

The CDR3 loop is CASSETQAATYEQYF. The CDR3, as DNA: TGTGCCAGCAGTGAAACGCAGGCCGCCACCTACGAGCAGTACTTC. This chain uses TRBV6-1 with TRBJ2-7; no reliable D call. From germline, CDR1 is MNHNS and CDR2 SASEGT. The CDR3 covers 15 residues. V was pared by 2 bases and J by 2 bases, with 13 bases between.